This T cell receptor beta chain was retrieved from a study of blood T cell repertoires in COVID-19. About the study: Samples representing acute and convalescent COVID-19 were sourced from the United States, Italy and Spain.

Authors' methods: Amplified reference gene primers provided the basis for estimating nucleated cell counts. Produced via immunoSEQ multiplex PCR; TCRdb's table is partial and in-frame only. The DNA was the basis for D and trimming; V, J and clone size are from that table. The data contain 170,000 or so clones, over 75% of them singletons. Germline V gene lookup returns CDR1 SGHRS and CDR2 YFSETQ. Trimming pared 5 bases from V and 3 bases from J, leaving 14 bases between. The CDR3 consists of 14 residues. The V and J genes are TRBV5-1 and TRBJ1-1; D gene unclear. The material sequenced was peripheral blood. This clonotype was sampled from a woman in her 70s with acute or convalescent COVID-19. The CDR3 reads CASSLVGGDTEAFF. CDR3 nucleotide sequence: TGCGCCAGCAGTCTTGTGGGAGGCGACACTGAAGCTTTCTTT.